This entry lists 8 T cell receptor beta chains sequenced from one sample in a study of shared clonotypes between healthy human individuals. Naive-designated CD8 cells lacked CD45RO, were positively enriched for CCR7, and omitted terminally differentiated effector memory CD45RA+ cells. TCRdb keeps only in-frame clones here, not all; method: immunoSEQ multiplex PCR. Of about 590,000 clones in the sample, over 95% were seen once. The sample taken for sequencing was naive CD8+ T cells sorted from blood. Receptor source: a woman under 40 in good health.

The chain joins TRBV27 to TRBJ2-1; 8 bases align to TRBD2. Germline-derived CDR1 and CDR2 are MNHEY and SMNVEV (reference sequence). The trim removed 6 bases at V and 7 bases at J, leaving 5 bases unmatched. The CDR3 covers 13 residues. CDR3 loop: CASRGTRGNEQFF. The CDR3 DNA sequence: TGTGCCAGCAGGGGGACTAGGGGGAATGAGCAGTTCTTC.

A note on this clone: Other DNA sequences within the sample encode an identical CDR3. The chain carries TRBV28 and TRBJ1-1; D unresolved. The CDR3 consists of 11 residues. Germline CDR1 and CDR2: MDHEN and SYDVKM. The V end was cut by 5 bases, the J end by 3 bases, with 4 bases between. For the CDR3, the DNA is TGTGCCAGCAGTCCCGACACTGAAGCTTTCTTT. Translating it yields CASSPDTEAFF.

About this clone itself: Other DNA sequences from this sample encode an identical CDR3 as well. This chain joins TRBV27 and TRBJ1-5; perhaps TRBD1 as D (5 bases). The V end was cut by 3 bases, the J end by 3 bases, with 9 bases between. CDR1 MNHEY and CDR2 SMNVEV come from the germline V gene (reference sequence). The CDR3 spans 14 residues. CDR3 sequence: CASSLGGFNQPQHF. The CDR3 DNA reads TGTGCCAGCAGTTTGGGGGGGTTCAATCAGCCCCAGCATTTT.

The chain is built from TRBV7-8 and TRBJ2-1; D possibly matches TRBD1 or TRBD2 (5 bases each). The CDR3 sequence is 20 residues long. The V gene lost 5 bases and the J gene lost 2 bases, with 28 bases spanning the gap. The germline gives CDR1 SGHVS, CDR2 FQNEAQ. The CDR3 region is CASSKRSRDRPPWPYNEQFF. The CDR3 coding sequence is TGTGCCAGCAGCAAGAGATCCCGGGACCGGCCCCCCTGGCCCTACAATGAGCAGTTCTTC.

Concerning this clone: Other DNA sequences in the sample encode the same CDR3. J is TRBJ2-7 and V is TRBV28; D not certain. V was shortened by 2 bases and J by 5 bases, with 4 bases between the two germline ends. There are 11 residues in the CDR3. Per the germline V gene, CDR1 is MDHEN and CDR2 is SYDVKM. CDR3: CASSLADEQYF. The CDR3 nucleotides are TGTGCCAGCAGTTTAGCGGACGAGCAGTACTTC.

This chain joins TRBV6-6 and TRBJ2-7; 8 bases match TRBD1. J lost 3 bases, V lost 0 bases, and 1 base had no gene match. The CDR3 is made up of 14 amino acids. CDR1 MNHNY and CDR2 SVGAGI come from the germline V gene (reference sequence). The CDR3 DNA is TGTGCCAGCAGTTACTCCGGACAGGGCTACGAGCAGTACTTC. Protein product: CASSYSGQGYEQYF.

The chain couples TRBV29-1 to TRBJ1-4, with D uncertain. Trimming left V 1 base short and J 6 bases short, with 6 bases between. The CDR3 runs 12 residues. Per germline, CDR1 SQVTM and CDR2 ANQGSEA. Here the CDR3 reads CSVEGPHEKLFF. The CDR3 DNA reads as TGCAGCGTTGAAGGACCCCATGAAAAACTGTTTTTT.

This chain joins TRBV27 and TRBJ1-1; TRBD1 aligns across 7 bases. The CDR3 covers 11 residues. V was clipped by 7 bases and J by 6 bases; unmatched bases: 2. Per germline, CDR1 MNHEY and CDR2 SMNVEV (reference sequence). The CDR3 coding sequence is TGTGCCAGCAAAACAGGGGCTGAAGCTTTCTTT. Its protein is CASKTGAEAFF.